The rows below give T cell receptor beta chains drawn from one sample of a study of response to subunit inactivated influenza vaccine. TCRdb redid the calling of the RT-PCR reads with MiXCR, one entry per CDR3 protein. Of hundreds of thousands of distinct CDR3 sequences listed, 14% are singletons. Sequenced material: PBMCs from blood, taken around 15 days before vaccination. These receptor sequences come from a man aged 50 or older who received an inactivated influenza vaccine. Both conserved end residues are part of each CDR3. The D gene is left open where the match is weak. Expanded clones are given a class, and other clones once, few, many or no size at all.

. | TRBJ2-4 | . | TRBV28 | TGTGCCAGCAGTTTGGTACAGTCCAAAAACATTCAGTACTTC | CASSLVQSKNIQYF
. | TRBJ1-1 | . | TRBV11-2 | TGTGCCAGCAGCTACAGGGTGTGGGGTATGAACACTGAAGCTTTCTTT | CASSYRVWGMNTEAFF
. | TRBJ2-5 | TRBD2 | TRBV28 | TGTGCCAGCAGTACTAGCGGGGGGGCAGAGACCCAGTACTTC | CASSTSGGAETQYF
. | TRBJ2-7 | . | TRBV7-2 | TGTGCCAGCAGCTCCAGAGCGGGCGGGGAATACGAGCAGTACTTC | CASSSRAGGEYEQYF
many | TRBJ2-7 | . | TRBV5-1 | TGCGCCAGCAGCTCGGGCGGTGGAACCTACGAGCAGTACTTC | CASSSGGGTYEQYF
. | TRBJ1-5 | . | TRBV6-2/TRBV6-3 | TGTGCCAGCAGTTACTCATCGGGGGTTAGCCAGCATTTT | CASSYSSGVSQHF
many | TRBJ1-2 | . | TRBV5-1 | TGCGCCAGCAGCTTGACAGCAACTAACTATGGCTACACCTTC | CASSLTATNYGYTF
few | TRBJ1-2 | . | TRBV9 | TGTGCCAGCAGCCTACAAAACCTCGGCTATGGCTACACCTTC | CASSLQNLGYGYTF
. | TRBJ2-7 | TRBD1 | TRBV2 | TGTGCCAGCAGCTTCGGACAGGGTGGATACTACGAGCAGTACTTC | CASSFGQGGYYEQYF
. | TRBJ2-1 | TRBD2 | TRBV7-3 | TGTGCCAGCAGCATAGGGACTAGCCTCTACAATGAGCAGTTCTTC | CASSIGTSLYNEQFF
few | TRBJ2-2 | TRBD2 | TRBV12-3/TRBV12-4 | TGTGCCAGCAAAATAGCGGGGGGACACGGGGAGCTGTTTTTT | CASKIAGGHGELFF
many | TRBJ1-2 | . | TRBV20-1 | TGCAGTGCTGCGACACAGGTGGGGGGTGGCTACACCTTC | CSAATQVGGGYTF
few | TRBJ2-2 | . | TRBV12-3/TRBV12-4 | TGTGCCAGCAGTTGGGACACCAGTCTTAACACCGGGGAGCTGTTTTTT | CASSWDTSLNTGELFF
few | TRBJ1-5 | . | TRBV7-2 | TGTGCCAGCAGCTCGAAGGTAAATCAGCCCCAGCATTTT | CASSSKVNQPQHF
few | TRBJ2-1 | . | TRBV20-1 | TGCAGTGCTAGAGAGGGTCCTACCTACAATGAGCAGTTCTTC | CSAREGPTYNEQFF
few | TRBJ1-1 | TRBD1 | TRBV2 | TGTGCCAGCGGCAGGGGGCCAGGGGGAATGGGTGAAGCTTTCTTT | CASGRGPGGMGEAFF
. | TRBJ2-7 | TRBD1 | TRBV4-1 | TGCGCCAGCAGCCACAGACAGGGGGACTACTACGAGCAGTACTTC | CASSHRQGDYYEQYF
. | TRBJ2-5 | TRBD2 | TRBV4-3 | TGCGCCAGCAGCCAAGAAGCGGGAGCTCGTGAGACCCAGTACTTC | CASSQEAGARETQYF
. | TRBJ2-5 | TRBD1 | TRBV4-3 | TGCGCCAGCAGCCAAGTGTGGACAGGGGATGGTGAGACCCAGTACTTC | CASSQVWTGDGETQYF
few | TRBJ2-7 | . | TRBV29-1 | TGCAGCGTTGAGTGGCCGCACCCCTACGAGCAGTACTTC | CSVEWPHPYEQYF
many | TRBJ1-3 | TRBD1 | TRBV12-3/TRBV12-4 | TGTGCCAGCAGTGACAGGGTTACTGGAAACACCATATATTTT | CASSDRVTGNTIYF
. | TRBJ2-3 | TRBD2 | TRBV4-2 | TGTGCCAGCAGCCAGCGGGGGGGCGATTCAGATACGCAGTATTTT | CASSQRGGDSDTQYF
. | TRBJ1-3 | . | TRBV6-5 | TGTGCCAGCAGTACTGTCTTCAGCTCTGGAAACACCATATATTTT | CASSTVFSSGNTIYF
. | TRBJ1-3 | . | TRBV4-1 | TGCGCCAGCAGCCAAGGATGGGGAGGGGACCTCTCTGGAAACACCATATATTTT | CASSQGWGGDLSGNTIYF
few | TRBJ2-5 | . | TRBV10-3 | TGTGCCACCTCCGGGACGGAAGAGACCCAGTACTTC | CATSGTEETQYF
few | TRBJ2-5 | TRBD1 | TRBV7-2 | TGTGCCAGCAGCGAGCCGACAGGGGGCGTAGAGACCCAGTACTTC | CASSEPTGGVETQYF
. | TRBJ2-7 | . | TRBV20-1 | TGCAGTGCTCTCCGGAACGAGCAGTACTTC | CSALRNEQYF
few | TRBJ2-7 | TRBD1 | TRBV7-6 | TGTGCCAGCAGCGATCGGGACAGGAGCTCCTACGAGCAGTACTTC | CASSDRDRSSYEQYF
few | TRBJ2-7 | . | TRBV27 | TGTGCCAGCAGCTTACAAGTAGGGTTCTCCTACGAGCAGTACTTC | CASSLQVGFSYEQYF
. | TRBJ2-1 | . | TRBV28 | TGTGCCAGCAACATGGAGGAGTACAATGAGCAGTTCTTC | CASNMEEYNEQFF
. | TRBJ2-7 | . | TRBV7-2 | TGTGCCAGCAGCTCCCTGTGGGAGCAGTACTTC | CASSSLWEQYF
few | TRBJ2-1 | . | TRBV27 | TGTGCCAGCAGTCGGGGTCGAACCTACAATGAGCAGTTCTTC | CASSRGRTYNEQFF
. | TRBJ2-7 | TRBD2 | TRBV4-3 | TGCGCCAGCAGCCAACTAGCGGGACCGGACGAGCAGTACTTC | CASSQLAGPDEQYF
few | TRBJ2-3 | TRBD2 | TRBV27 | TGTGCCAGCAGTTTATTAGCGGGAGATCTCCCAGATACGCAGTATTTT | CASSLLAGDLPDTQYF
once | TRBJ1-1 | TRBD1 | TRBV5-1 | TGCGCCAGCAGCTGGCGACAGGGAGAGGGGACTGAAGCTTTCTTT | CASSWRQGEGTEAFF
. | TRBJ2-4 | TRBD1 | TRBV11-1 | TGTGCCAGCAGCGGAAGACAGGGGAAAAACATTCAGTACTTC | CASSGRQGKNIQYF
many | TRBJ2-3 | . | TRBV5-6 | TGTGCCAGCAGCTACCCTAGCACAGATACGCAGTATTTT | CASSYPSTDTQYF
. | TRBJ2-7 | TRBD1 | TRBV20-1 | TGCAGTGCTAGAGTGGCAGGGGGCGAAGAGCAGTACTTC | CSARVAGGEEQYF
. | TRBJ2-1 | . | TRBV11-2 | TGTGCCAGCAGCCCTGAGGACGTCGAGCAGTTCTTC | CASSPEDVEQFF
. | TRBJ2-3 | . | TRBV5-1 | TGCGCCAGCAGCTTGGATAGTGGGCGCCCGTTGACGGATACGCAGTATTTT | CASSLDSGRPLTDTQYF
. | TRBJ2-4 | . | TRBV20-1 | TGCAGTGCCTTGGGACCGAGATGGGTCATTCAGTACTTC | CSALGPRWVIQYF
few | TRBJ2-7 | TRBD1 | TRBV25-1 | TGTGCCAGCAGTACCCACAGGGGTATCTTCTACGAGCAGTACTTC | CASSTHRGIFYEQYF
. | TRBJ1-1 | TRBD1 | TRBV27 | TGTGCCAGCTCACGGACAGGGGGAATTAGGAACACTGAAGCTTTCTTT | CASSRTGGIRNTEAFF
. | TRBJ1-1 | . | TRBV20-1 | TGCAGTGCTAGAGGGGGGGGCAGGGGCTCTAGCACTGAAGCTTTCTTT | CSARGGGRGSSTEAFF
many | TRBJ1-2 | . | TRBV7-2 | TGTGCCAGCAGCTTAGCAACAGGGTCAAACTATGGCTACACCTTC | CASSLATGSNYGYTF
few | TRBJ2-1 | . | TRBV12-3/TRBV12-4 | TGTGCCAGCAGTTTACGCGGGGGCCTTACTAATGAGCAGTTCTTC | CASSLRGGLTNEQFF
few | TRBJ1-2 | . | TRBV2 | TGTGCCAGCAGTGTCCAGGAGCCTTCATCATATGGCTACACCTTC | CASSVQEPSSYGYTF
many | TRBJ2-1 | TRBD2 | TRBV19 | TGTGCCAGTAGTATAGCGGGAGGGGCCTACAATGAGCAGTTCTTC | CASSIAGGAYNEQFF
. | TRBJ2-1 | . | TRBV15 | TGTGCCACCAGCAGAGATACGGGCAATGAGCAGTTCTTC | CATSRDTGNEQFF
few | TRBJ2-7 | TRBD1 | TRBV20-1 | TGCAGAGTAACCGGGACAGGGAGCAACGAGCAGTACTTC | CRVTGTGSNEQYF
many | TRBJ2-3 | TRBD1 | TRBV28 | TGTGCCAGCAGTTTGACAGGGTATCTCTTCACAGATACGCAGTATTTT | CASSLTGYLFTDTQYF
. | TRBJ2-5 | . | TRBV29-1 | TGCAGCGTTGCGCTTCGGCCGCAAGATACCCAGTACTTC | CSVALRPQDTQYF